The 27 T cell receptor beta chains listed next were all sequenced from one sample in a study of T-cell reconstitution after alpha-beta-depleted transplantation in children. Library preparation (for TCRbeta) was performed with unique molecular identifiers. TCRdb re-derived calls from the PCR reads in MiXCR, one entry per CDR3 protein. Among approximately 640,000 distinct CDR3 sequences listed, approximately 17% were seen once. Sequenced here: PBMCs from the stem cell graft donor, sampled from the stem cell graft. Every receptor here comes from a human donor who donated a stem cell graft to a child with acute myeloid leukemia.

The V and J genes are TRBV6-2 or TRBV6-3 and TRBJ2-3; the D gene is possibly TRBD1 (6 bases). Deletions cut 5 bases from V and 2 bases from J, with 14 bases between. Germline V gene lookup returns CDR1 MNHEY and CDR2 SVGEGT. This CDR3 spans 15 amino acids. CDR3: CASSPTGLPTDTQYF. For the CDR3, the DNA is TGTGCCAGCAGTCCTACAGGGTTGCCCACAGATACGCAGTATTTT.

This rearrangement joins TRBV5-1 to TRBJ2-1; D may be TRBD1 (7 bases). Germline V gene data show CDR1 as SGHRS and CDR2 as YFSETQ. V lost 0 bases and J lost 14, with 9 bases in between. The CDR3 spans 11 residues. DNA of the CDR3: TGCGCCAGCAGCTTGGGCAGGGGGGAGTTCTTC. This gives the protein CASSLGRGEFF.

The table lists this clonotype with a few counts. This chain joins TRBV20-1 and TRBJ2-7, with D perhaps being TRBD1 or TRBD2 (7 bases each). This CDR3 comprises 17 residues. The V end lost 0 bases, the J end lost 2 bases, and 20 bases lay between the germline ends. Germline CDR1 is DFQATT and CDR2 is SNEGSKA (reference sequence). The CDR3 here is CSARDTGGRGWAYEQYF. The CDR3 DNA sequence: TGCAGTGCTAGAGATACGGGGGGCAGGGGGTGGGCCTACGAGCAGTACTTC.

The V call is TRBV9, the J call TRBJ2-7; D is undetermined. V lost 5 bases, J lost 1 base, and 13 bases lay in between. The CDR3 consists of 14 residues. Germline CDR1 SGDLS, CDR2 YYNGEE. The CDR3 DNA sequence: TGTGCCAGCAGTCGCAGCGAAGTATCCTACGAGCAGTACTTC. It is translated as CASSRSEVSYEQYF. The full variable domain, with the rest looked up from reference TRBV9 and TRBJ2-7, is DSGVTQTPKHLITATGQRVTLRCSPRSGDLSVYWYQQSLDQGLQFLIQYYNGEERAKGNILERFSAQQFPDLHSELNLSSLELGDSALYFCASSRSEVSYEQYFGPGTRLTVT.

The chain is built from TRBV6-5 and TRBJ2-3, with a possible D match to TRBD2 (6 bases). The V end was cut by 2 bases, the J end by 1 base, with 19 bases between. The V gene's germline CDR1 is MNHEY and CDR2 SVGAGI. The CDR3 is 18 amino acids. CDR3 loop: CASSYGGWGKEGTDTQYF. In DNA form, the CDR3 reads TGTGCCAGCAGTTACGGAGGGTGGGGGAAGGAGGGCACAGATACGCAGTATTTT.

The CDR3, as DNA: TGTGCCAGCAGGCGACAGGGGGAGACAGATACGCAGTATTTT. This encodes CASRRQGETDTQYF. The genes are TRBV12-3 or TRBV12-4 and TRBJ2-3, with 9 bases that match TRBD1. Trimming took 6 bases from V and 3 from J; bases not matched to a gene: 4. The CDR3 sequence is 14 residues long.

This chain joins TRBV20-1 and TRBJ2-2, with 8 bases aligning to TRBD1. This CDR3 is built from 17 residues. The V segment lost 3 bases and the J segment 2 bases; nucleotides outside the gene matches: 11. Germline assignment: CDR1 DFQATT and CDR2 SNEGSKA (reference sequence). CDR3 DNA sequence: TGCAGTGCTAGGGGCTCCGGACAGGGCATCAACACCGGGGAGCTGTTTTTT. It specifies CSARGSGQGINTGELFF.

This clonotype was counted at least ten times. The chain links TRBV29-1 to TRBJ1-4; D unresolved. Trimming stripped 4 bases from V and 2 bases from J, with 5 bases between. The CDR3 contains 12 residues. CDR1 SQVTM and CDR2 ANQGSEA come from the germline V gene. The CDR3 loop reads CSVGRTNEKLFF. In DNA form, the CDR3 reads TGCAGCGTTGGGAGGACTAATGAAAAACTGTTTTTT.

This clonotype was found a few times. The V gene is TRBV20-1, the J gene TRBJ2-3, with D unclear. This CDR3 is 14 amino acids long. V lost 2 bases and J lost 1, with 10 bases in between. Germline CDR1 DFQATT, CDR2 SNEGSKA (reference sequence). CDR3 loop: CSARLGSRTDTQYF. For the CDR3, the DNA is TGCAGTGCTAGACTGGGGTCCCGCACAGATACGCAGTATTTT.

This clonotype appeared many times. The CDR3 spells CASSLDATRAEQFF. CDR3 coding DNA: TGTGCCAGCAGCTTAGATGCTACGAGGGCTGAGCAGTTCTTC. The V gene is TRBV7-2, the J gene TRBJ2-1, with D maybe TRBD2 (5 bases). Germline V gives CDR1 SGHTA, CDR2 FQGNSA. V was clipped by 1 base and J by 9 bases, with 13 bases between them. The CDR3 has 14 amino acids. The full variable domain, in which reference TRBV7-2 and TRBJ2-1 provide the parts outside the CDR3, is GAGVSQSPSNKVTEKGKDVELRCDPISGHTALYWYRQSLGQGLEFLIYFQGNSAPDKSGLPSDRFSAERTGGSVSTLTIQRTQQEDSAVYLCASSLDATRAEQFFGPGTRLTVL.

This clonotype was observed a few times. This sequence joins TRBV20-1 and TRBJ2-1, with TRBD2 matching 10 bases. Germline V gives CDR1 DFQATT, CDR2 SNEGSKA (reference sequence). V gave up 1 base and J gave up 7 bases; unmatched junction bases: 7. The CDR3 is 15 amino acids. This CDR3 reads CSARGSGGAWNEQFF. The DNA of the CDR3 is TGCAGTGCTAGAGGGAGCGGGGGGGCCTGGAATGAGCAGTTCTTC.

The chain is built from TRBV7-2 and TRBJ2-2, with 12 bases identical to TRBD2. CDR1 and CDR2 from the germline V gene are SGHTA and FQGNSA. The CDR3 has 14 residues. V gave up 5 bases and J gave up 9 bases; unmatched junction bases: 4. CDR3: CASSGLAGSRELFF. In DNA, the CDR3 is TGTGCCAGCAGCGGACTAGCGGGATCCCGGGAGCTGTTTTTT.

This clonotype has at least ten counts. V is TRBV20-1 and J is TRBJ1-5; D is undetermined. V was pared by 3 bases and J by 3 bases, with 6 bases between. Germline CDR1 DFQATT, CDR2 SNEGSKA (reference sequence). The CDR3 length is 12 residues. The CDR3 loop reads CSARRANQPQHF. CDR3 sequence (DNA): TGCAGTGCTAGGAGGGCCAATCAGCCCCAGCATTTT.

This clonotype was counted once. V is TRBV7-8 and J is TRBJ2-5; 14 nucleotides line up with TRBD2. Trimming removed 0 bases from V and 2 bases from J; junction bases left unmatched: 5. The CDR3 length is 18 residues. Germline CDR1 SGHVS, CDR2 FQNEAQ. The CDR3 spells CASSLARGLAGAQETQYF. The CDR3 DNA reads TGTGCCAGCAGCTTAGCCAGGGGACTAGCGGGGGCTCAAGAGACCCAGTACTTC.

The chain combines TRBV5-1 with TRBJ1-1, with 8 bases identical to TRBD1. The CDR3 contains 13 residues. The V gene end was trimmed by 2 bases and the J gene end by 8 bases; junction bases not matched to a gene: 5. The germline CDR1 and CDR2 sequences are SGHRS and YFSETQ. CDR3 residues: CASSLHRDREAFF. CDR3 bases: TGCGCCAGCAGCTTACACCGGGACAGGGAAGCTTTCTTT.

In its sample, this clonotype was seen a few times. The chain is built from TRBV7-2 and TRBJ1-4; D is uncertain. Germline CDR1 reads SGHTA; CDR2 reads FQGNSA. The ends were cut back, 5 bases at V and 7 bases at J, with 14 bases in the middle. There are 14 residues in the CDR3. The CDR3 region is CASSQRGPFEKLFF. CDR3 DNA sequence: TGTGCCAGCAGCCAGAGAGGACCTTTTGAAAAACTGTTTTTT.

This clonotype was seen only a few times. J is TRBJ2-1 and V is TRBV4-3, with 9 bases matching TRBD2. With 0 bases clipped from V and 6 bases from J, the junction kept 6 bases outside the gene matches. Germline V CDR1 and CDR2: LGHNA, YSLEER. The CDR3 is 16 amino acids. CDR3 DNA: TGCGCCAGCAGCCAAGATCAAGGCGGGGGGGTCAATGAGCAGTTCTTC. It encodes CASSQDQGGGVNEQFF.

The sample holds many counts of this clonotype. CDR3 nucleotide sequence: TGTGCCAGCAGCTTCCTGAACACTGAAGCTTTCTTT. Protein: CASSFLNTEAFF. The chain couples TRBV12-3 or TRBV12-4 to TRBJ1-1; D not resolved. With 6 bases removed from V and 0 bases from J, the gap between germline ends came to 5 bases. The CDR3 extends over 12 amino acids.

This chain links TRBV7-9 with TRBJ2-1, with 9 bases that match TRBD1. Trimming removed 4 bases from V and 10 bases from J; junction bases left unmatched: 5. The CDR3 loop spans 13 amino acids. Germline V gives CDR1 SEHNR, CDR2 FQNEAQ (reference sequence). The CDR3 here is CASSSGTGGEQFF. In DNA, the CDR3 is TGTGCCAGCAGCTCGGGCACAGGGGGCGAGCAGTTCTTC.

This chain uses TRBV4-3 with TRBJ2-3; TRBD2 might be the D (6 bases). The CDR3 spans 15 residues. With 0 bases removed from V and 5 bases from J, the gap between germline ends came to 12 bases. From germline, CDR1 is LGHNA and CDR2 YSLEER. The CDR3 region is CASSQEEGRRDTQYF. CDR3 nucleotides: TGCGCCAGCAGCCAAGAAGAGGGGAGGAGAGATACGCAGTATTTT.

V and J are TRBV11-2 and TRBJ1-1; D unclear. Germline V CDR1 and CDR2: SGHAT, FQNNGV. CDR3 length equals 13 residues. V gave up 5 bases and J gave up 5 bases, with 12 bases separating them. The CDR3 DNA is TGTGCCAGCAGCCGAGTAATCGGAACTGAAGCTTTCTTT. Its protein is CASSRVIGTEAFF.

This clonotype has a count of ten or more. The genes are TRBV28 and TRBJ1-2; D unresolved. From germline, CDR1 is MDHEN and CDR2 SYDVKM. This CDR3 comprises 13 residues. Trimming took off 5 bases at V and 6 bases at J, with 13 bases between the two ends. CDR3 bases: TGTGCCAGCAGTGGACTGAGGACGCATGGCTACACCTTC. Its protein is CASSGLRTHGYTF.

The chain couples TRBV7-3 to TRBJ2-1, with 9 bases fitting TRBD1. V shed 2 bases, J shed 9 bases, and the junction held 5 bases outside the gene matches. Germline V lookup: CDR1 SGHTA, CDR2 FQGTGA. CDR3 length: 14 amino acids. CDR3 coding DNA: TGTGCCAGCAGCTTAGAGACAGGGGGGCGTGAGCAGTTCTTC. Translated, it gives CASSLETGGREQFF. Full variable domain (missing parts from reference TRBV7-3 and TRBJ2-1): GAGVSQTPSNKVTEKGKYVELRCDPISGHTALYWYRQSLGQGPEFLIYFQGTGAADDSGLPNDRFFAVRPEGSVSTLKIQRTERGDSAVYLCASSLETGGREQFFGPGTRLTVL.

V is TRBV28 and J is TRBJ1-5, with TRBD1 matching over 8 bases. There are 14 residues in the CDR3. Trimming removed 6 bases from V and 2 bases from J; junction bases left unmatched: 3. The germline V gene encodes CDR1 MDHEN and CDR2 SYDVKM. The CDR3 region is CASSDRGGNQPQHF. CDR3 DNA sequence: TGTGCCAGCAGCGACAGGGGTGGCAATCAGCCCCAGCATTTT.

This clonotype turned up a few times. The chain carries TRBV12-3 or TRBV12-4 and TRBJ1-1; 9 bases line up with TRBD1. V shed 5 bases, J shed 3 bases, and the junction held 7 bases outside the gene matches. The CDR3 is made up of 15 amino acids. DNA for the CDR3: TGTGCCAGCAGTACCCCAGGACAGGGGTACACTGAAGCTTTCTTT. Protein: CASSTPGQGYTEAFF.

The chain employs TRBV12-3 or TRBV12-4 and TRBJ1-4, with TRBD1 matching over 7 bases. This CDR3 comprises 11 residues. J was trimmed by 10 bases and V by 6 bases; bases with no gene match: 2. CDR3 region: CASSQGGKLFF. CDR3 sequence (DNA): TGTGCCAGCAGCCAGGGGGGAAAACTGTTTTTT.

Many counts were recorded for this clonotype. The chain recombines TRBV29-1 with TRBJ1-2, with 7 nucleotides matching TRBD1. Germline V lookup: CDR1 SQVTM, CDR2 ANQGSEA. The CDR3 is made up of 13 amino acids. The junction had 10 bases not matched to a gene; V was cut back by 4 bases and J by 8 bases. The CDR3 region is CSVVRQGERGYTF. The CDR3 DNA reads TGCAGCGTTGTTAGGCAGGGGGAACGAGGCTACACCTTC.